The clone carrying this T cell receptor beta chain was observed once. This sample was taken from a study of blood T cell repertoires in COVID-19. Study in general: Researchers got acute and convalescent COVID-19 samples from the United States, Italy and Spain.

Under the authors' procedure: Estimation of nucleated cell counts was performed using reference gene primer amplification. Assay used: immunoSEQ multiplex PCR; TCRdb lists only in-frame clones, some missing. The V and J calls and clone size are taken from that table; D and trimming were inferred from the DNA. The sample lists 90,000 to 100,000 clones; about 79% were seen once. Losses at the gene ends were 1 base for V and 14 bases for J; bases not matched to a gene: 10. CDR1 is SGHAT, CDR2 FQNNGV, per germline. This CDR3 spans 15 amino acids. The sample consisted of peripheral blood. The clonotype originates from a man in his sixties with acute or convalescent COVID-19. The rearrangement joins TRBV11-2 to TRBJ1-6; TRBD1 aligns across 8 bases. CDR3 in amino acids: CASSLGRDRQSSLHF. The CDR3 DNA reads TGTGCCAGCAGCTTAGGGAGGGACAGGCAATCATCCCTCCACTTT.